The present T cell receptor (beta chain) was sequenced within a study of cytomegalovirus exposure and HLA in healthy donors. The table lists this clone with a few counts. Other DNA sequences in the sample encode the same CDR3. Vbeta (60) and Jbeta (13) primers were used in the PCR. Methods used by the authors: There were tens of millions of unique TCR beta chains by a later count, and 8.5 million to 14 million of them were shared. The method was immunoSEQ multiplex PCR; TCRdb's version includes in-frame clones alone and lacks a portion of them. The V and J calls and clone size come from that table; D and trimming were worked out from the DNA. This sample has 130,000 to 150,000 clones, with approximately 80% found just once. Germline lookup yields CDR1 SGHRS and CDR2 YFSETQ. The CDR3 consists of 13 residues. Trimming removed 0 bases from V and 4 bases from J, with 7 bases in between.

This TCR was sampled from a man between 40 and 49 years old in good health and CMV-seropositive. Sequencing used PBMCs. The chain is built from TRBV5-1 and TRBJ2-5, with D uncertain. DNA of the CDR3: TGCGCCAGCAGCTTGGATGTCTTAGAGACCCAGTACTTC. This encodes CASSLDVLETQYF.